One sample yielded the 28 T cell receptor beta chains listed below, sequenced in a study of cytomegalovirus exposure and HLA in healthy donors. Primers: 60 Vbeta forward and 13 Jbeta reverse. TCRdb's copy holds only in-frame clones and misses some; the assay was immunoSEQ multiplex PCR. The data hold 100,000 to 140,000 clones, with roughly 73% observed a single time. The specimen sequenced was PBMCs. The receptors were gathered from a man aged 25 to 45 in good health and CMV-seronegative.

This clone was observed a few times. This rearrangement joins TRBV5-8 to TRBJ1-2; the D gene is possibly TRBD1 (6 bases). Trimming removed 3 bases from V and 8 bases from J, with 17 bases in between. Germline V gene lookup returns CDR1 SGHTS and CDR2 YDEGEE. The CDR3 has 14 residues. CDR3 nucleotide sequence: TGTGCCAGCAGCTCACAGGGTAGTCGGCGAGGCTACACCTTC. Protein product: CASSSQGSRRGYTF.

In its sample, this clone was seen a few times. The V gene is TRBV15, the J gene TRBJ2-5; 12 bases are a match to TRBD2. CDR3 length: 15 residues. The germline CDR1 and CDR2 sequences are LNHNV and YYDKDF (reference sequence). Losses at the gene ends were 3 bases for V and 11 bases for J; bases not matched to a gene: 10. CDR3 sequence reads: CATSRPSGRANEQYF. The DNA of the CDR3 is TGTGCCACCAGCAGGCCTAGCGGGAGGGCCAATGAGCAGTACTTC.

The chain recombines TRBV11-2 with TRBJ1-6; D uncertain. V was shortened by 3 bases and J by 9 bases, with 12 bases between the two germline ends. The CDR3 has 14 residues. Germline CDR1 reads SGHAT; CDR2 reads FQNNGV. This CDR3 is CASSLFGESSPLHF. Written as DNA, the CDR3 is TGTGCCAGCAGCTTGTTCGGGGAGAGTTCACCCCTCCACTTT.

This chain joins TRBV5-4 and TRBJ2-3, with D unresolved. There are 15 residues in the CDR3. The V gene lost 0 bases and the J gene lost 4 bases, with 12 bases spanning the gap. CDR1 is SGHNT and CDR2 is YYREEE in the germline V gene (reference sequence). This CDR3 reads CASSLVSSHADTQYF. In DNA, the CDR3 is TGTGCCAGCAGCTTGGTTTCTAGTCACGCAGATACGCAGTATTTT.

This clone appeared a few times. The chain has TRBV30 and TRBJ2-1, with 9 bases that match TRBD2. The CDR3 is 16 amino acids. Germline CDR1 is GTSNPN and CDR2 is SVGIG (reference sequence). V lost 0 bases and J lost 5; bases outside the gene matches: 8. The CDR3 loop is CAWSVRGAGGDNEQFF. CDR3 bases: TGTGCCTGGAGTGTCCGGGGTGCGGGAGGGGACAATGAGCAGTTCTTC.

The chain has TRBV28 and TRBJ2-7; TRBD1 matches 7 bases. After removal of 5 bases from V and 2 bases from J, the junction contained 6 bases not matched to a gene. Germline V CDR1 and CDR2: MDHEN, SYDVKM. The CDR3 runs 14 residues. CDR3 coding DNA: TGTGCCAGCAGTCAGACAGGGAGCCCCTACGAGCAGTACTTC. This codes for CASSQTGSPYEQYF.

This clone was counted a few times. This chain links TRBV7-8 with TRBJ2-3, with a tentative D call TRBD2 (6 bases). V dropped 5 bases and J dropped 3 bases, with 15 bases sitting between them. This CDR3 is 15 amino acids long. Germline-derived CDR1 and CDR2 are SGHVS and FQNEAQ. The CDR3 nucleotides are TGTGCCAGCAGCAAAGGGAGGTCATCGACAGATACGCAGTATTTT. Amino acid sequence: CASSKGRSSTDTQYF.

The rearrangement links TRBV27 to TRBJ2-1, with 10 bases aligning to TRBD2. Germline assignment: CDR1 MNHEY and CDR2 SMNVEV (reference sequence). V lost 6 bases and J lost 7; bases outside the gene matches: 9. The CDR3 totals 15 residues. In DNA form, the CDR3 reads TGTGCCAGCAGCTCAAGCGGGGGGGCAGGGAATGAGCAGTTCTTC. Translation: CASSSSGGAGNEQFF.

This clone was seen just once. This chain connects TRBV19 to TRBJ2-1; 14 bases are shared with TRBD2. CDR3 length: 17 amino acids. CDR1 is LNHDA and CDR2 is SQIVND in the germline V gene (reference sequence). After removal of 5 bases from V and 4 bases from J, the junction contained 7 bases not matched to a gene. The CDR3 is CASSSRLAGGIYNEQFF. CDR3 bases: TGTGCCAGTAGTTCACGACTAGCGGGGGGGATATACAATGAGCAGTTCTTC.

This clone appeared a few times. The chain joins TRBV7-8 to TRBJ1-3; D is possibly TRBD1 (5 bases). V was clipped by 5 bases and J by 8 bases, with 19 bases between them. This CDR3 has 15 residues. CDR1 and CDR2 (germline): SGHVS, FQNEAQ. CDR3 DNA sequence: TGTGCCAGCAGCCTAAGGCCAGGGTCGGGGGACACCATATATTTT. Translation gives CASSLRPGSGDTIYF. The whole variable domain, filled in from reference TRBV7-8 and TRBJ1-3, reads GAGVSQSPRYKVAKRGQDVALRCDPISGHVSLFWYQQALGQGPEFLTYFQNEAQLDKSGLPSDRFFAERPEGSVSTLKIQRTQQEDSAVYLCASSLRPGSGDTIYFGEGSWLTVV.

This sequence joins TRBV6-5 and TRBJ2-1; 8 positions match TRBD2. The V and J ends lost 6 bases and 6 bases, in that order; junction bases with no gene match: 10. The CDR3 is 15 amino acids. Germline-derived CDR1 and CDR2 are MNHEY and SVGAGI. DNA of the CDR3: TGTGCCAGCAGCCTAAGCGGGAGCAGTTTCAATGAGCAGTTCTTC. It yields the protein CASSLSGSSFNEQFF.

Only a few counts were recorded for this clone. The J gene is TRBJ1-2, the V gene TRBV11-2; D is possibly TRBD1 (6 bases). The V end was cut by 3 bases, the J end by 3 bases, with 11 bases between. The length of the CDR3 is 14 residues. The germline V gene has CDR1 SGHAT and CDR2 FQNNGV. The CDR3 loop reads CASSFGRGDYGYTF. CDR3 sequence (DNA): TGTGCCAGCAGCTTCGGGAGGGGGGACTATGGCTACACCTTC. The full variable domain, its missing parts supplied by reference TRBV11-2 and TRBJ1-2, is EAGVAQSPRYKIIEKRQSVAFWCNPISGHATLYWYQQILGQGPKLLIQFQNNGVVDDSQLPKDRFSAERLKGVDSTLKIQPAKLEDSAVYLCASSFGRGDYGYTFGSGTRLTVV.

This chain links TRBV7-9 with TRBJ1-5; no reliable D call. The CDR3 loop spans 13 amino acids. V was clipped by 6 bases and J by 4 bases, with 10 bases between them. Germline-derived CDR1 and CDR2 are SEHNR and FQNEAQ (reference sequence). The CDR3 coding sequence is TGTGCCAGCAGTCGCTCAGATAATCAGCCCCAGCATTTT. Residues: CASSRSDNQPQHF.

J is TRBJ2-2 and V is TRBV19; 7 bases fit TRBD2. J lost 2 bases, V lost 6 bases, and 9 bases had no gene match. CDR1 and CDR2 from the germline V gene are LNHDA and SQIVND (reference sequence). The CDR3 covers 16 residues. CDR3 nucleotides: TGTGCCAGTAGCCCTTGGCTAGCGGAAAACACCGGGGAGCTGTTTTTT. Protein sequence: CASSPWLAENTGELFF.

As for this clone: Distinct nucleotide sequences in the sample also encode this CDR3. The CDR3 bases are TGTGCCAGCAGCCAAGTATCTGCGGCCGGGGAGCTGTTTTTT. It specifies CASSQVSAAGELFF. The gene calls are TRBV14 and TRBJ2-2; D is undetermined. The CDR3 spans 14 residues. CDR1 and CDR2 (germline): SGHDN, FVKESK. Trimming removed 1 base at V and 6 bases at J, with 9 bases between.

Regarding this clone: Other DNA sequences of this sample code for an identical CDR3. The V and J genes are TRBV7-6 and TRBJ2-7, with D unresolved. In germline, CDR1 is SGHVS, CDR2 FNYEAQ. Trimming removed 1 base from V and 0 bases from J, with 4 bases in between. The CDR3 runs to 13 residues. CDR3 coding DNA: TGTGCCAGCAGCTTAGACAGCTCCTACGAGCAGTACTTC. Its translation is CASSLDSSYEQYF.

A note on this clone: The same CDR3 is also encoded by other DNA sequences in this sample. J is TRBJ2-5 and V is TRBV7-3; maybe TRBD2 (5 bases). Germline CDR1 reads SGHTA; CDR2 reads FQGTGA. The CDR3 length is 13 residues. V was cut by 5 bases and J by 4 bases, with 11 bases left in between. DNA for the CDR3: TGTGCCAGCAGCCCGGGCCGGGGAGAGACCCAGTACTTC. Protein product: CASSPGRGETQYF. Supplemented by reference TRBV7-3 and TRBJ2-5, the full variable domain reads GAGVSQTPSNKVTEKGKYVELRCDPISGHTALYWYRQSLGQGPEFLIYFQGTGAADDSGLPNDRFFAVRPEGSVSTLKIQRTERGDSAVYLCASSPGRGETQYFGPGTRLLVL.

CDR3 region: CASSPLSNQPQHF. CDR3 DNA sequence: TGCGCCAGCAGCCCTTTGAGTAATCAGCCCCAGCATTTT. The chain employs TRBV5-1 and TRBJ1-5; D ambiguous. Trimming left V 4 bases short and J 4 bases short, with 9 bases between. Germline V lookup: CDR1 SGHRS, CDR2 YFSETQ. This CDR3 is built from 13 residues.

J is TRBJ2-1 and V is TRBV10-3; 10 bases match TRBD2. V lost 6 bases to trimming and J lost 8 bases; unmatched junction nucleotides: 7. The germline V gene encodes CDR1 ENHRY and CDR2 SYGVKD. The CDR3 loop spans 14 amino acids. As DNA, the CDR3 is TGTGCCATCAGCCTAGCGGGAGTTTCGGATGAGCAGTTCTTC. Amino acids: CAISLAGVSDEQFF.

This chain links TRBV7-9 with TRBJ2-1; D call uncertain. Germline V gene sequence: CDR1 SEHNR, CDR2 FQNEAQ (reference sequence). The CDR3 consists of 10 residues. V was cut by 5 bases and J by 7 bases, with 3 bases left in between. CDR3 sequence (DNA): TGTGCCAGCAGCGTAAATGAGCAGTTCTTC. Amino acid sequence: CASSVNEQFF.

This clone appeared once. The V call is TRBV4-1, the J call TRBJ2-7; weak D call: TRBD2 (6 bases). The CDR3 runs 13 residues. Germline CDR1 reads MGHRA; CDR2 reads YSYEKL. Trimming cost V 3 bases and J 4 bases, with 10 bases left between them. DNA for the CDR3: TGCGCCAGCAGCCATAGCGGACTTTACGAGCAGTACTTC. Its translation is CASSHSGLYEQYF.

This clone occurred a few times. The chain couples TRBV14 to TRBJ2-7, with 7 bases matching TRBD1. J was trimmed by 3 bases and V by 1 base; bases with no gene match: 6. Germline assignment: CDR1 SGHDN and CDR2 FVKESK. The CDR3 covers 15 residues. CDR3 nucleotide sequence: TGTGCCAGCAGCCAAGTACAGGGGAGAGACTACGAGCAGTACTTC. The encoded protein is CASSQVQGRDYEQYF.

Within the sample, this clone is medium-sized. The chain recombines TRBV11-2 with TRBJ2-7; D unresolved. Trimming removed 1 base at V and 7 bases at J, with 5 bases between. The CDR3 contains 11 residues. The germline gives CDR1 SGHAT, CDR2 FQNNGV. This chain's CDR3 is CASSLAGEQYF. CDR3 coding DNA: TGTGCCAGCAGCTTAGCCGGGGAGCAGTACTTC.

The table lists this clone with a few counts. The chain carries TRBV9 and TRBJ2-2; TRBD2 matches at 9 bases. Unmatched junction bases numbered 14, after V lost 2 bases and J lost 6 bases. In germline, CDR1 is SGDLS, CDR2 YYNGEE. The CDR3 contains 18 residues. CDR3 bases: TGTGCCAGCAGCGTTCTACCCGTGGCGGGAGGGCCGTCCGGGGAGCTGTTTTTT. It yields the protein CASSVLPVAGGPSGELFF. The complete variable domain, with remaining parts taken from reference TRBV9 and TRBJ2-2, reads DSGVTQTPKHLITATGQRVTLRCSPRSGDLSVYWYQQSLDQGLQFLIQYYNGEERAKGNILERFSAQQFPDLHSELNLSSLELGDSALYFCASSVLPVAGGPSGELFFGEGSRLTVL.

V usage is TRBV11-2 and J usage is TRBJ2-1, with D possibly TRBD1 on 5 matching bases. CDR3 size: 13 residues. V lost 1 base and J 10 bases, leaving 11 bases between the germline ends. CDR1 and CDR2 (germline): SGHAT, FQNNGV. The CDR3 region is CASSLGLSGEQFF. In DNA, the CDR3 is TGTGCCAGCAGCTTAGGATTATCAGGGGAGCAGTTCTTC.

The chain is built from TRBV5-1 and TRBJ1-2; maybe TRBD1 (6 bases). Germline CDR1 reads SGHRS; CDR2 reads YFSETQ. The V gene lost 4 bases and the J gene lost 3 bases, with 16 bases spanning the gap. The CDR3 has 15 residues. CDR3 sequence reads: CASSPQGNVDYGYTF. CDR3 nucleotides: TGCGCCAGCAGCCCACAGGGAAACGTAGACTATGGCTACACCTTC.

The chain couples TRBV27 to TRBJ2-3, with 11 bases lining up with TRBD1. Germline V gene sequence: CDR1 MNHEY, CDR2 SMNVEV (reference sequence). The junction had 3 bases not matched to a gene; V was cut back by 0 bases and J by 7 bases. The CDR3 runs 15 residues. In nucleotides, the CDR3 is TGTGCCAGCAGTTTATCGGGGACAGGGGGTTATACGCAGTATTTT. It translates to CASSLSGTGGYTQYF.

The J gene is TRBJ1-2, the V gene TRBV6-1; D gene unclear. CDR1 and CDR2 (germline): MNHNS, SASEGT. The CDR3 sequence is 11 residues long. V was clipped by 10 bases and J by 7 bases, with 13 bases between them. CDR3 nucleotides: TGTGCCACTCTGCAGGTGGGTGGCTACACCTTC. This codes for CATLQVGGYTF.